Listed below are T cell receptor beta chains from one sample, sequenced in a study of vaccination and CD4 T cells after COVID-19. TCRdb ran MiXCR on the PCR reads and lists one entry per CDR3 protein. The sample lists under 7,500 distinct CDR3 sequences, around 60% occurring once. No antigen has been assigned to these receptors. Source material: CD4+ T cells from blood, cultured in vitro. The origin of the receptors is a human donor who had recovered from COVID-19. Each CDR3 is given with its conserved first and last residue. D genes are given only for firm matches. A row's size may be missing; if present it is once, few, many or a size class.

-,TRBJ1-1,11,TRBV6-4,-,CASSHNTEAFF,TGTGCCAGTTCACATAACACTGAAGCTTTCTTT
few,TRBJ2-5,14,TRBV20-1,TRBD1,CSASLGQGGETQYF,TGCAGTGCTAGCTTAGGACAGGGCGGAGAGACCCAGTACTTC
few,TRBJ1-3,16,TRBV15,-,CATSREMTGAGNTIYF,TGTGCCACCAGCAGGGAGATGACAGGTGCTGGAAACACCATATATTTT
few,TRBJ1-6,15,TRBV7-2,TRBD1,CASSYGQGDNSPLHF,TGTGCCAGCAGCTACGGACAGGGGGACAATTCACCCCTCCACTTT
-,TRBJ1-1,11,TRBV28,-,CASSLHTEAFF,TGTGCCAGCAGTTTACACACTGAAGCTTTCTTT
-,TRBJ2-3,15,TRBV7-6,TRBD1,CASGRTGRSTDTQYF,TGTGCCAGCGGCCGGACAGGGCGAAGCACAGATACGCAGTATTTT
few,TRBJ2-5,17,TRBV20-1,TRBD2,CSATSSLAGGGRETQYF,TGCAGTGCTACCTCAAGTCTGGCGGGGGGTGGTAGAGAGACCCAGTACTTC
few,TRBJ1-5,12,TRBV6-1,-,CASSDRDQPQHF,TGTGCCAGCAGTGACAGGGATCAGCCCCAGCATTTT
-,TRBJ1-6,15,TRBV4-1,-,CASSQVTIYNSPLHF,TGCGCCAGCAGCCAAGTGACAATTTATAATTCACCCCTCCACTTT
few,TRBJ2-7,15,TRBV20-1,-,CSARGPIASSYEQYF,TGCAGTGCTAGAGGCCCGATTGCGAGCTCCTACGAGCAGTACTTC
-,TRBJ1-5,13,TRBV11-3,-,CASSLDGNQPQHF,TGTGCCAGCAGCTTAGATGGCAATCAGCCCCAGCATTTT
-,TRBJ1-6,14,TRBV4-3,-,CASSQVGLGAPLHF,TGCGCCAGCAGCCAAGTGGGCCTGGGGGCACCCCTCCACTTT
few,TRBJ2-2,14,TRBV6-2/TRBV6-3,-,CAGSGGRDTGELFF,TGTGCCGGCTCAGGAGGGCGGGACACCGGGGAGCTGTTTTTT
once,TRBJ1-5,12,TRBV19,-,CASKVADQPQHF,TGTGCCAGTAAGGTGGCGGATCAGCCCCAGCATTTT
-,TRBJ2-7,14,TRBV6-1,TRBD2,CASSETSIAYEQYF,TGTGCCAGCAGTGAGACTAGCATAGCCTACGAGCAGTACTTC
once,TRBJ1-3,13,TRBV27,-,CASSTLPGNTIYF,TGTGCCAGCAGTACCTTACCCGGAAACACCATATATTTT
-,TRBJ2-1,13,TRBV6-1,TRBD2,CASASGGYNEQFF,TGTGCCAGCGCTAGCGGGGGTTACAATGAGCAGTTCTTC
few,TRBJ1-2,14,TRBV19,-,CASSVGQSNYGYTF,TGTGCCAGTAGCGTCGGACAATCTAACTATGGCTACACCTTC
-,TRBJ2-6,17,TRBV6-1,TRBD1,CASRQTGGLAGANVLTF,TGTGCCAGCAGGCAGACAGGGGGCCTCGCTGGGGCCAACGTCCTGACTTTC
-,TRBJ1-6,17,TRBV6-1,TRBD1,CASLMGQGISYNSPLHF,TGTGCCAGCCTGATGGGACAGGGAATCTCCTATAATTCACCCCTCCACTTT
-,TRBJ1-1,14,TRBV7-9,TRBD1,CASSLQGEGVEAFF,TGTGCCAGCAGCTTACAGGGGGAGGGAGTTGAAGCTTTCTTT
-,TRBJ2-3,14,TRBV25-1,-,CASSGFASTDTQYF,TGTGCCAGCAGTGGCTTTGCTAGCACAGATACGCAGTATTTT
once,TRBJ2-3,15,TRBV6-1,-,CASTLQGPSTDTQYF,TGTGCCAGCACGTTGCAGGGGCCCAGCACAGATACGCAGTATTTT
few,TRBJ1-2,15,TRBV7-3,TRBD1,CASTDPGQPNYGYTF,TGTGCCAGCACCGATCCGGGACAGCCTAACTATGGCTACACTTTC
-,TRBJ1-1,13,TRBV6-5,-,CASSYEADSEAFF,TGTGCCAGCAGTTACGAGGCGGATTCTGAAGCTTTCTTT
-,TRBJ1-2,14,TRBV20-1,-,CSARDSGTNYGYTF,TGCAGTGCTAGAGATTCAGGGACTAACTATGGCTACACCTTC
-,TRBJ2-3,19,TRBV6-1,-,CASSLRGASGSSSTDTQYF,TGTGCCAGCAGCCTACGGGGGGCTAGCGGATCATCTAGCACAGATACGCAGTATTTT
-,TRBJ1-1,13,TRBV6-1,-,CASSDGWGFEAFF,TGTGCCAGCAGTGACGGATGGGGGTTTGAAGCTTTCTTT
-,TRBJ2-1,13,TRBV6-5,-,CASSYTERNEQFF,TGTGCCAGCAGTTACACCGAAAGGAATGAGCAGTTCTTC
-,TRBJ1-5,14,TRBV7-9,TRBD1,CASSRGQPNQPQHF,TGTGCCAGCAGCCGGGGACAGCCGAATCAGCCCCAGCATTTT
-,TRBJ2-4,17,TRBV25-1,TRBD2,CASSPRGAGRSGNIQYF,TGTGCCAGCAGTCCGCGGGGGGCAGGGCGTTCGGGAAACATTCAGTACTTC
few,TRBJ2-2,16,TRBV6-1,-,CASSETVGGGTGELFF,TGTGCCAGCAGTGAAACTGTTGGGGGCGGGACCGGGGAGCTGTTTTTT
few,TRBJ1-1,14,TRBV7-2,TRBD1,CASSLTGGVDEAFF,TGTGCCAGCAGCCTCACAGGGGGCGTGGATGAAGCTTTCTTT
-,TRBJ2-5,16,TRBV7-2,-,CASSLVAASQWETQYF,TGTGCCAGCAGCTTAGTCGCAGCAAGCCAGTGGGAGACCCAGTACTTC
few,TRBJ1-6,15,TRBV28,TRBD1,CASSLGDRGHAPLHF,TGTGCCAGCAGTTTAGGGGACAGGGGGCATGCACCCCTCCACTTT
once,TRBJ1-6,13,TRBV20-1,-,CSAHIPGGIPPHF,TGCAGTGCTCACATACCCGGCGGGATACCCCCCCACTTT
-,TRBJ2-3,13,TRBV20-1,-,CSARGASTDTQYF,TGCAGTGCTAGAGGGGCCTCGACAGATACGCAGTATTTT
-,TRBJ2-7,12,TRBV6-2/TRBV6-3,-,CATAGQTYEQYF,TGTGCCACCGCGGGGCAAACCTACGAGCAGTACTTC
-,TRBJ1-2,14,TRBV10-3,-,CAITEGWQNYGYTF,TGTGCCATCACCGAAGGCTGGCAAAACTATGGCTACACCTTC